This note documents a single T cell receptor (beta chain) sequence. The sample is drawn from a study of blood T cell repertoires in COVID-19. Background on the study: Material from acute and convalescent COVID-19 was sourced from the United States, Italy and Spain.

Patients at the Seattle site were enrolled during active infection and followed longitudinally. Authors' data handling: Quantification of nucleated cells was approximated via reference gene primer amplification. Profiled with immunoSEQ multiplex PCR; TCRdb holds only in-frame clones, not every one. Clone size and the V and J calls come from that table; the DNA yielded D and trimming. This table has more than 100,000 clones, around 89% appearing once. Sequencing was done on a sample of peripheral blood. This clonotype was obtained from a woman in her fifties or sixties with COVID-19, enrolled during active disease.

CDR3: CASLEGAITEAFF. CDR3 nucleotide sequence: TGTGCCAGCCTTGAGGGGGCTATAACTGAAGCTTTCTTT. The V and J genes are TRBV6-6 and TRBJ1-1, with TRBD1 matching over 7 bases. Unmatched junction bases numbered 8, after V lost 8 bases and J lost 5 bases. CDR3 length equals 13 residues. Per germline, CDR1 MNHNY and CDR2 SVGAGI (reference sequence).